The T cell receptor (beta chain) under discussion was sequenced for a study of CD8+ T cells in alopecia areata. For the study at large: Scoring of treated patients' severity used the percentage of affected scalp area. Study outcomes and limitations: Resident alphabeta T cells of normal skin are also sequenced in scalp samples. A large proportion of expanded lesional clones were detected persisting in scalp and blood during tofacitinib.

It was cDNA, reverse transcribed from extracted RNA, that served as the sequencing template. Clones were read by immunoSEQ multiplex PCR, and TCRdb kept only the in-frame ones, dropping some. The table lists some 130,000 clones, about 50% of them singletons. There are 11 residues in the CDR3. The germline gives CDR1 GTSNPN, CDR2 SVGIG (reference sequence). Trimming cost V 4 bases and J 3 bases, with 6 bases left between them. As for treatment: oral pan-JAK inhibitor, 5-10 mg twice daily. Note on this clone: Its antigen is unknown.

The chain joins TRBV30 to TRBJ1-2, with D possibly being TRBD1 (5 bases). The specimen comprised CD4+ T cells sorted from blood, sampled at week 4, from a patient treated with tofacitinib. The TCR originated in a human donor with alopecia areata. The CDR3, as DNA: TGTGCCTGGACGACAGACTATGGCTACACCTTC. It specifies CAWTTDYGYTF.